A single sample is the source of the 20 T cell receptor beta chains below, sequenced in a study of T cells in Graves' hyperthyroidism and ophthalmopathy. Amplification of TCR beta CDR3 regions used RNA as the template. The HTBI primer set was used in a first-round RT-PCR of the TCR CDR3. TCRdb re-called the multiplex PCR reads through MiXCR, storing one row per CDR3 protein. The table includes hundreds of thousands of distinct CDR3 sequences, roughly 14% detected once. Specimen: blood. The receptor set was obtained from a woman between 35 and 50 years old with Graves' ophthalmopathy.

The V gene is TRBV4-1, the J gene TRBJ2-2; TRBD2 agrees at 11 bases. V trimming: 0 bases; J trimming: 5 bases; junction bases outside the gene matches: 5. Germline assignment: CDR1 MGHRA and CDR2 YSYEKL. The CDR3 runs to 17 residues. CDR3 nucleotide sequence: TGCGCCAGCAGCCAAGATTCACTAGCGGGAGTTACCGGGGAGCTGTTTTTT. Translation gives CASSQDSLAGVTGELFF.

This clonotype has a count of ten or more. The DNA of the CDR3 is TGTGCCAGCAGCCAAACAGAGAACACTGAAGCTTTCTTT. This translates into CASSQTENTEAFF. The chain is built from TRBV3-1 and TRBJ1-1; no definite D call. The CDR3 totals 13 residues. Germline CDR1 is LGHDT and CDR2 is YNNKEL (reference sequence). V lost 2 bases, J lost 1 base, and 5 bases lay in between.

This clonotype was seen repeatedly, ten times or more. This chain uses TRBV5-1 with TRBJ2-5; possible D gene TRBD1, 7 bases. CDR1 and CDR2 (germline): SGHRS, YFSETQ. The germline V and J ends were trimmed by 7 bases and 5 bases, with 9 bases remaining between them. The CDR3 contains 11 residues. CDR3 loop: CASAGGETQYF. CDR3 nucleotides: TGCGCCAGCGCAGGGGGGGAGACCCAGTACTTC.

This clonotype has at least ten counts. V usage is TRBV11-3 and J usage is TRBJ2-7, with TRBD2 identical over 8 bases. V shed 5 bases, J shed 1 base, and the junction held 4 bases outside the gene matches. The length of the CDR3 is 14 residues. The germline V gene encodes CDR1 SGHNT and CDR2 YENEEA. The CDR3 region is CASSRAGASYEQYF. CDR3 nucleotides: TGTGCCAGCAGCCGAGCGGGAGCGTCCTACGAGCAGTACTTC.

This clonotype was seen many times. V gene TRBV11-1 combines with J gene TRBJ2-2; D not resolved. CDR1 and CDR2 (germline): SGHAT, FQDESV (reference sequence). This CDR3 spans 15 amino acids. Trimming took off 1 base at V and 3 bases at J, with 9 bases between the two ends. CDR3 in amino acids: CASSLGTVYTGELFF. CDR3 nucleotide sequence: TGTGCCAGCAGCTTAGGAACAGTATACACCGGGGAGCTGTTTTTT.

This clonotype has a handful of counts. One end of the junction is discordant with germline, which a read error may explain. The chain links TRBV25-1 to TRBJ2-2; 11 bases are shared with TRBD2. CDR1 and CDR2 (germline): MGHDK, SYGVNS. This CDR3 region has 18 residues. The CDR3 DNA is TGTGCCAGCACCCTGGGGGTAGCGGGAGGGCCGAAAACCGGGGAGCTGTTTTTT. It translates to CASTLGVAGGPKTGELFF.

In this sample, this clonotype turned up a few times. J is TRBJ1-5 and V is TRBV3-1; no definite D call. The germline V and J ends were trimmed by 2 bases and 6 bases, with 8 bases remaining between them. The CDR3 loop spans 13 amino acids. CDR1 and CDR2 from the germline V gene are LGHDT and YNNKEL (reference sequence). CDR3 sequence: CASSQSFGQPQHF. The CDR3 DNA follows: TGTGCCAGCAGCCAATCGTTCGGTCAGCCCCAGCATTTT. The whole variable domain, filled in from reference TRBV3-1 and TRBJ1-5, reads DTAVSQTPKYLVTQMGNDKSIKCEQNLGHDTMYWYKQDSKKFLKIMFSYNNKELIINETVPNRFSPKSPDKAHLNLHINSLELGDSAVYFCASSQSFGQPQHFGDGTRLSIL.

This clonotype was seen repeatedly, ten times or more. The gene calls are TRBV2 and TRBJ2-3, with a tentative D call TRBD2 (6 bases). The CDR3 sequence is 14 residues long. CDR1 and CDR2 (germline): SNHLY, FYNNEI. V was pared by 5 bases and J by 2 bases, with 11 bases between. CDR3 region: CASSRAGFTDTQYF. The CDR3 DNA sequence: TGTGCCAGCAGTAGGGCGGGGTTCACAGATACGCAGTATTTT.

V usage is TRBV5-1 and J usage is TRBJ2-7; the D gene is possibly TRBD1 (5 bases). V gave up 0 bases and J gave up 4 bases, with 14 bases separating them. This CDR3 comprises 15 residues. Germline V CDR1 and CDR2: SGHRS, YFSETQ. Here the CDR3 DNA reads TGCGCCAGCAGCTTGGAGTGGGGCCCCTTATACGAGCAGTACTTC. Its protein is CASSLEWGPLYEQYF.

There are many counts of this clonotype. V usage is TRBV19 and J usage is TRBJ1-1; possible D gene TRBD1, 5 bases. Looked up from germline, CDR1 is LNHDA and CDR2 is SQIVND (reference sequence). The V end was cut by 1 base, the J end by 1 base, with 28 bases between. The CDR3 length is 21 residues. CDR3: CASSIVKGAPGGSTKNTEAFF. In nucleotides, the CDR3 is TGTGCCAGTAGTATAGTAAAAGGGGCGCCTGGCGGATCCACCAAGAACACTGAAGCTTTCTTT.

This clonotype was found a few times. This rearrangement joins TRBV2 to TRBJ2-2; no definite D call. This CDR3 is 16 amino acids long. Germline lookup yields CDR1 SNHLY and CDR2 FYNNEI. The V end was cut by 4 bases, the J end by 1 base, with 13 bases between. CDR3 DNA sequence: TGTGCCAGCAGTGTTTCCCAAATATGGAACACCGGGGAGCTGTTTTTT. This codes for CASSVSQIWNTGELFF.

This clonotype came up many times. The J gene is TRBJ2-5, the V gene TRBV10-2, with 7 positions matching TRBD2. Trimming at V came to 6 bases and at J to 4 bases, leaving 11 bases not matched to a gene. There are 15 residues in the CDR3. CDR1 and CDR2 (germline): WSHSY, SAAADI. The DNA for the CDR3 is TGCGCCAGCAGGCCGGGACTAACGGAGGGAGAGACCCAGTACTTC. Protein sequence: CASRPGLTEGETQYF.

The chain carries TRBV18 and TRBJ1-3; D is unresolved. The CDR3 runs 16 residues. V gave up 1 base and J gave up 0 bases, with 10 bases separating them. Germline assignment: CDR1 KGHSH and CDR2 LQKENI. CDR3 sequence: CASSPRTGSSGNTIYF. The CDR3 DNA reads TGTGCCAGCTCACCACGGACGGGGTCCTCTGGAAACACCATATATTTT.

This clonotype was picked up many times. The gene calls are TRBV18 and TRBJ2-5, with 7 nucleotides matching TRBD1. V gave up 9 bases and J gave up 2 bases; unmatched junction bases: 9. This CDR3 contains 14 residues. Germline loops: CDR1 KGHSH, CDR2 LQKENI. CDR3 loop: CASSPGQVQETQYF. Written as DNA, the CDR3 is TGTGCCAGTAGTCCCGGACAGGTACAAGAGACCCAGTACTTC. Drawing the rest from reference TRBV18 and TRBJ2-5, the complete variable domain is NAGVMQNPRHLVRRRGQEARLRCSPMKGHSHVYWYRQLPEEGLKFMVYLQKENIIDESGMPKERFSAEFPKEGPSILRIQQVVRGDSAAYFCASSPGQVQETQYFGPGTRLLVL.

Ten or more counts support this clonotype. The chain combines TRBV7-3 with TRBJ1-2, with 11 bases matching TRBD1. This CDR3 comprises 16 residues. With V trimmed by 0 bases and J by 7 bases, 7 bases remained unmatched. Germline V CDR1 and CDR2: SGHTA, FQGTGA. The CDR3 DNA reads as TGTGCCAGCAGCTTAACGTTCAGGACAGGGGGCGTTGGCTACACCTTC. Amino acids: CASSLTFRTGGVGYTF.

This clonotype was detected many times. The chain employs TRBV27 and TRBJ2-5; D is possibly TRBD2 (5 bases). The CDR3 runs to 14 residues. Germline CDR1 reads MNHEY; CDR2 reads SMNVEV (reference sequence). Trimming removed 3 bases from V and 4 bases from J, with 12 bases in between. The CDR3 reads CASSFGEKGETQYF. The CDR3 coding sequence is TGTGCCAGCAGTTTCGGGGAGAAGGGAGAGACCCAGTACTTC.

This chain links TRBV7-6 with TRBJ2-3; possible D gene TRBD2, 6 bases. This CDR3 has 15 amino acids. Germline V gene lookup returns CDR1 SGHVS and CDR2 FNYEAQ. V shed 2 bases and J shed 7 bases, with 16 bases lying between them. The CDR3 DNA reads as TGTGCCAGCAGCTTATTGCAGTCTGGGAGGCATACGCAGTATTTT. Translating it yields CASSLLQSGRHTQYF.

In its sample, this clonotype was seen many times. The V call is TRBV4-2, the J call TRBJ1-1; no clear D. Per germline, CDR1 LGHNA and CDR2 YNFKEQ. This CDR3 is built from 14 residues. V was shortened by 1 base and J by 5 bases, with 11 bases between the two germline ends. CDR3 residues: CASSQVSGATEAFF. Here the CDR3 DNA reads TGTGCCAGCAGCCAAGTTTCGGGTGCAACTGAAGCTTTCTTT.

This clonotype was observed a few times. The rearrangement uses TRBV20-1 and TRBJ2-7; the match to TRBD2 covers 9 bases. CDR1 DFQATT and CDR2 SNEGSKA come from the germline V gene (reference sequence). CDR3 length equals 13 residues. Trimming took 6 bases from V and 7 from J; bases not matched to a gene: 10. For the CDR3, the DNA is TGCAGTGCCCCGACTAGCGGAGGGGGGGAGCAGTACTTC. This codes for CSAPTSGGGEQYF.

This clonotype was counted ten times or more. The genes are TRBV7-2 and TRBJ2-1; 11 nucleotides line up with TRBD1. V lost 2 bases, J lost 4 bases, and 10 bases stayed unmatched. The CDR3 contains 18 residues. Germline V CDR1 and CDR2: SGHTA, FQGNSA. The CDR3 DNA follows: TGTGCCAGCAGCTTAAGGGCGGGGGGACAGGGGGAATACAATGAGCAGTTCTTC. Its translation: CASSLRAGGQGEYNEQFF.